This TCR beta chain was profiled in a study of blood T cells in healthy people across ages. PCR was performed a second time for roughly 7 to 11 cycles using a sample-barcoded 5' primer and a J-beta primer mix. Tagging of each cDNA molecule was performed by a template-switch adaptor with 12 random nucleotides. A single record per CDR3 protein comes from TCRdb applying MiXCR to the 5' RACE reads. The sample carries 630,000 or so distinct CDR3 sequences, roughly 30% recorded once. V dropped 5 bases and J dropped 6 bases, with 13 bases sitting between them. Germline CDR1 SGHNT, CDR2 YENEEA. The CDR3 runs 13 residues. The table lists this clonotype with a few counts. Its cognate antigen is unknown. Collection of around 9.3 milliliters of peripheral blood was performed for each donor. In each sample, at least 7 million PBMCs were isolated. Findings and caveats of the study: TCR beta diversity, measured per million T cells, fell in a roughly linear way with age.

Input material: blood. The receptor was isolated from a woman older than 75 in good health. J is TRBJ1-1 and V is TRBV11-3, with D unresolved. The CDR3 protein is CASSAITAAEAFF. CDR3 DNA: TGTGCCAGCAGCGCAATCACGGCCGCTGAAGCTTTCTTT. The full variable domain, in which reference TRBV11-3 and TRBJ1-1 provide the parts outside the CDR3, is EAGVVQSPRYKIIEKKQPVAFWCNPISGHNTLYWYLQNLGQGPELLIRYENEEAVDDSQLPKDRFSAERLKGVDSTLKIQPAELGDSAVYLCASSAITAAEAFFGQGTRLTVV.